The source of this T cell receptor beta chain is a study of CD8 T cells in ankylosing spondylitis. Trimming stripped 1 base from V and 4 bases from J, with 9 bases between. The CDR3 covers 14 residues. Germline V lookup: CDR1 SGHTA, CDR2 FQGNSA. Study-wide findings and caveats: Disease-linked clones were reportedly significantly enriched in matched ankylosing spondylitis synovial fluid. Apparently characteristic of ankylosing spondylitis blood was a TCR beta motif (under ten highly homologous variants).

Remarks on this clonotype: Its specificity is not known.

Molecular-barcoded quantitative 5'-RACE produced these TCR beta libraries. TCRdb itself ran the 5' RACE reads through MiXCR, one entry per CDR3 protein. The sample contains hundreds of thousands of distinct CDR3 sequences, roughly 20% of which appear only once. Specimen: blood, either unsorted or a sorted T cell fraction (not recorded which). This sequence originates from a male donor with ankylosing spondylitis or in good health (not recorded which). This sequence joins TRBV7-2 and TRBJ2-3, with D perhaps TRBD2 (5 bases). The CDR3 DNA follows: TGTGCCAGCAGCTTAGGTCACGGGGCAGATACGCAGTATTTT. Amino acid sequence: CASSLGHGADTQYF. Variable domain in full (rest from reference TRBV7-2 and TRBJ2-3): GAGVSQSPSNKVTEKGKDVELRCDPISGHTALYWYRQSLGQGLEFLIYFQGNSAPDKSGLPSDRFSAERTGGSVSTLTIQRTQQEDSAVYLCASSLGHGADTQYFGPGTRLTVL.